The clone carrying this T cell receptor (beta chain) was recorded many times. Germline CDR1 and CDR2: SGHRS and YFSETQ. The CDR3 is made up of 14 amino acids. Trimming took off 7 bases at V and 0 bases at J, with 13 bases between the two ends. Each CDR3 protein is one row after TCRdb ran MiXCR on the 5' RACE reads. The sample records under 150,000 distinct CDR3 sequences, roughly an eighth being singletons. The data belong to a study of CD8 T cells in ankylosing spondylitis. V gene TRBV5-1 combines with J gene TRBJ2-5; D is perhaps TRBD2 (6 bases). This TCR was sampled from a female donor with ankylosing spondylitis or in good health (not recorded which). The sequencing sample was made of blood, either unsorted or a sorted T cell fraction (not recorded which). The chain's CDR3 is CASGKEGYQETQYF. In DNA, the CDR3 is TGCGCCAGCGGGAAGGAGGGGTACCAAGAGACCCAGTACTTC.